Sequencing of this T cell receptor beta chain was carried out in a study of human T cells and chemical hapten exposure. Overall study: The variation in per-sample TCR yields arose mainly from small differences in pooled library volumes.

Unfractionated whole blood yielded total RNA. The CDR3 runs 11 residues. Trimming shortened V by 6 bases and J by 6 bases, and 5 bases separated the two germline ends. CDR1 is MDHEN, CDR2 SYDVKM, per germline. General study results and limits: The study found that DPC sensitization did not change TCRs above 1 in 1000 frequency.

This clonotype appeared a single time. Its antigen remains unknown. Since a much larger clone is just one base distant, this may be a read error. The library attached unique molecular identifiers to individual cDNA molecules. Original analysis: Per sample, the median was roughly 96,000 TCRs, with values from approximately 25,000 to 650,000. MiXCR, run by TCRdb on the 5' RACE reads, gives a single entry per CDR3 protein. These V and J calls are TCRdb output, not the study's own analysis. This sample has about 140,000 distinct CDR3 sequences, with roughly 4% found just once. The clonotype was recovered from a female donor in good health. The chain combines TRBV28 with TRBJ2-2; D remains ambiguous. In DNA, the CDR3 is TGTGCCAGCAGCCCCCCCGGGGAGCTGTTTTTT. This translates into CASSPPGELFF.